This paragraph reports one T cell receptor (beta chain). What it recognizes is unknown. The data originate from a study of CXCR3-negative and CXCR3-positive naive CD8 T cells. Study information: Sequencing brought in about 150 million TRB reads altogether, and each library got about 1.5 +/- 0.3 million.

Through 5' RACE with UMI labels, the TRB cDNA libraries were prepared. From its re-call of the 5' RACE reads, TCRdb lists each CDR3 protein once, without DNA. This table holds 150,000 or so distinct CDR3 sequences. In germline, CDR1 is SEHNR, CDR2 FQNEAQ (reference sequence). The CDR3 extends over 15 amino acids. Study observations and caveats: CXCR3-expressing naive cells carried TRB CDR3s more hydrophobic than those of CXCR3-negative naive cells. TRBV-TRBJ usage matched between naive CXCR3-negative and CXCR3-positive cells but not between memory cells. Fresh PBMCs went into most assays, and CXCR3 expression partly declined after cryopreservation.

Naive CD8+ T cells showed a CD45RO-CCR7+CD27+CD95- phenotype. The TCR was taken from a human donor in good health. Some clones in this sample may be carry-over from other donors' samples. The source material was naive CXCR3+ CD8+ T cells from blood. The subset was: CD45RO-CCR7+CD27+CD95- naive CD8+ T cells expressing CXCR3 (TNR3+). The chain is built from TRBV7-9 and TRBJ2-7; TCRdb selects TRBD1, and the lack of DNA leaves this call unchecked. This chain's CDR3 is CASSLDREVSYEQYF.